This entry lists 7 T cell receptor beta chains sequenced from one sample in a study of Ad26.COV2.S vaccination and SARS-CoV-2 variants. Treatment in this sample: around 19 received Ad26.COV2.S at low or high dose, single or two shots; about 5 received placebo; per-sample allocation not given. At day 63 after the first vaccine or placebo injection, samples were drawn. The repertoire was sequenced with immunoSEQ multiplex PCR; TCRdb's copy has only in-frame clones and lacks some. The sample has fewer than 600,000 clones; 80% to 90% are singletons. Source: peripheral blood, taken in a trial of Ad26.COV2.S vaccine versus placebo. The source is a person aged 18-65 years who received the Ad26.COV2.S COVID-19 vaccine or a placebo.

The CDR3 sequence is CASSFRGLSTDTQYF. The CDR3 DNA is TGTGCCAGCAGCTTTCGGGGGCTTAGCACAGATACGCAGTATTTT. The gene calls are TRBV7-8 and TRBJ2-3; possibly TRBD1 or TRBD2 for D (6 bases each). Trimming took off 3 bases at V and 0 bases at J, with 10 bases between the two ends. Germline lookup yields CDR1 SGHVS and CDR2 FQNEAQ. The CDR3 covers 15 residues.

The V and J genes are TRBV6-5 and TRBJ2-7; 7 bases are a match to TRBD1. The germline V gene has CDR1 MNHEY and CDR2 SVGAGI. V dropped 7 bases and J dropped 1; count of bases not matched to a gene: 7. The CDR3 has 14 amino acids. In DNA form, the CDR3 reads TGTGCCAGCAAGACCGGGACAGTATCCTACGAGCAGTACTTC. Amino acid sequence: CASKTGTVSYEQYF.

The chain combines TRBV9 with TRBJ1-1; no clear D. This CDR3 comprises 13 residues. The ends were cut back, 5 bases at V and 6 bases at J, with 14 bases in the middle. CDR1 and CDR2 from the germline V gene are SGDLS and YYNGEE. This CDR3 is CASSPRAGAEAFF. In DNA form, the CDR3 reads TGTGCCAGCAGTCCGCGTGCCGGGGCTGAAGCTTTCTTT.

V gene TRBV5-4 combines with J gene TRBJ1-3; the match to TRBD1 covers 7 bases. The germline gives CDR1 SGHNT, CDR2 YYREEE (reference sequence). Losses at the gene ends were 4 bases for V and 5 bases for J; bases not matched to a gene: 6. The CDR3 is made up of 14 amino acids. The CDR3 is CASSLRDRRNTIYF. In DNA, the CDR3 is TGTGCCAGCAGCCTCCGGGACAGAAGAAACACCATATATTTT.

The chain is built from TRBV7-9 and TRBJ2-1, with D perhaps TRBD2 (7 bases). The ends were cut back, 5 bases at V and 4 bases at J, with 18 bases in the middle. From germline, CDR1 is SEHNR and CDR2 FQNEAQ (reference sequence). The CDR3 contains 16 residues. DNA for the CDR3: TGTGCCAGCAGCCCCGTGGGGGGGCGAAATTACAATGAGCAGTTCTTC. Encoded protein: CASSPVGGRNYNEQFF.

The rearrangement joins TRBV3-1 (or the pseudogene TRBV3-2) to TRBJ2-6; 7 bases are a match to TRBD2. J was trimmed by 0 bases and V by 3 bases; bases with no gene match: 5. The CDR3 spans 17 residues. The germline V gene has CDR1 LGHDT and CDR2 YNNKEL (reference sequence). CDR3: CASSQRGGSSGANVLTF. The CDR3 DNA sequence: TGTGCCAGCAGCCAGCGCGGGGGTAGCTCTGGGGCCAACGTCCTGACTTTC.

The V call is TRBV12-3 or TRBV12-4, the J call TRBJ1-2, with D unclear. The CDR3 is 13 amino acids. V was pared by 7 bases and J by 4 bases, with 13 bases between. CDR3 in DNA: TGTGCCAGCAAACTTACCGGGAGCTATGGCTACACCTTC. It specifies CASKLTGSYGYTF.